Shown below are 18 T cell receptor beta chains from a single sample sequenced in a study of CD8 T cells in ankylosing spondylitis (dated by TCRdb to 2016 to 2017). The receptor library was made with 5' RACE. Sequencing was performed on an Illumina HiSeq 2500. Starting from the raw public reads, TCRdb applied fastp trimming at Q25, assembled clones with MiXCR and retained in-frame beta chains. Rows are combined by CDR3 protein, so each entry shows the most common genes and DNA. The sample has approximately 300,000 distinct CDR3 sequences on record, 20% of them singletons. About 8% of the sample comes from the top ten. Source material: blood, either unsorted or a sorted T cell fraction (not recorded which). These receptors were taken from a male donor with ankylosing spondylitis or in good health (not recorded which).

This clonotype was counted only a few times. The rearrangement links TRBV20-1 to TRBJ2-5, with D perhaps TRBD2 (6 bases). Germline CDR1 is DFQATT and CDR2 is SNEGSKA (reference sequence). The CDR3 extends over 16 amino acids. Deletions cut 4 bases from V and 5 bases from J, with 23 bases between. The CDR3 protein is CSATPWPREAGETQYF. CDR3 DNA sequence: TGCAGTGCTACCCCATGGCCCCGCGAGGCGGGGGAGACCCAGTACTTC.

The V and J genes are TRBV6-6 and TRBJ1-1, with D perhaps matching TRBD1 (5 bases). Germline CDR1 reads MNHNY; CDR2 reads SVGAGI (reference sequence). V was trimmed by 5 bases and J by 0 bases, leaving 16 bases between them. CDR3 size: 16 residues. Written as DNA, the CDR3 is TGTGCCAGCAGTGGCGGCGGCCGGGGCATGAACACTGAAGCTTTCTTT. It encodes CASSGGGRGMNTEAFF.

This clonotype was seen at least ten times. This chain uses TRBV6-1 with TRBJ2-2; D is ambiguous. The length of the CDR3 is 11 residues. Germline CDR1 MNHNS, CDR2 SASEGT. The DNA of the CDR3 is TGTGCAGAAACTCCCACCGGGGAGCTGTTTTTT. Its translation: CAETPTGELFF.

This clonotype was seen ten or more times. The rearrangement links TRBV12-3 or TRBV12-4 to TRBJ1-2; D is unclear. CDR3 length: 14 residues. The V end lost 5 bases, the J end lost 7 bases, and 17 bases lay between the germline ends. The chain's CDR3 is CASSADDRPFGYTF. The CDR3 nucleotides read TGTGCCAGCAGTGCCGACGACCGCCCTTTTGGCTACACCTTC.

There are a few counts of this clonotype. The V and J genes are TRBV20-1 and TRBJ1-5, with D possibly matching TRBD1 (5 bases). V was trimmed by 6 bases and J by 1 base, leaving 10 bases between them. Germline V gene sequence: CDR1 DFQATT, CDR2 SNEGSKA (reference sequence). The CDR3 is made up of 13 amino acids. In nucleotides, the CDR3 is TGCAGTGCGCGGGGGTACAGCAATCAGCCCCAGCATTTT. Its protein is CSARGYSNQPQHF.

This clonotype was seen ten or more times. J is TRBJ1-1 and V is TRBV6-6; weak D call: TRBD1 (6 bases). Trimming shortened V by 5 bases and J by 7 bases, and 14 bases separated the two germline ends. CDR3 length: 13 amino acids. In germline, CDR1 is MNHNY, CDR2 SVGAGI (reference sequence). The CDR3 protein is CASSAGTPLEAFF. As DNA, the CDR3 is TGTGCCAGCAGTGCGGGGACACCACTTGAAGCTTTCTTT.

The genes are TRBV10-3 and TRBJ1-6; possible D gene TRBD1, 5 bases. Deletions cut 2 bases from V and 0 bases from J, with 11 bases between. The CDR3 loop spans 17 amino acids. Per the germline V gene, CDR1 is ENHRY and CDR2 is SYGVKD. The DNA of the CDR3 is TGTGCCATCAGTGAGGGGACCGCTCGCTCCTATAATTCACCCCTCCACTTT. Residues: CAISEGTARSYNSPLHF.

This clonotype has just a few counts. The chain carries TRBV15 and TRBJ2-2, with D possibly being TRBD1 or TRBD2 (5 bases each). Germline CDR1 LNHNV, CDR2 YYDKDF (reference sequence). The V gene lost 0 bases and the J gene lost 8 bases, with 16 bases spanning the gap. This CDR3 comprises 16 residues. The CDR3 bases are TGTGCCACCAGCAGAGATGCATCCCGGGGCTTAGGGGAGCTGTTTTTT. Its translation: CATSRDASRGLGELFF.

This clonotype was counted ten times or more. The chain links TRBV12-3 or TRBV12-4 to TRBJ2-5, with D uncertain. Trimming shortened V by 3 bases and J by 1 base, and 6 bases separated the two germline ends. This CDR3 is 13 amino acids long. The CDR3 DNA follows: TGTGCCAGCAGTTTCGGCGGCCAAGAGACCCAGTACTTC. The encoded protein is CASSFGGQETQYF.

This clonotype was seen a few times. The chain combines TRBV28 with TRBJ1-2; D remains ambiguous. CDR1 and CDR2 from the germline V gene are MDHEN and SYDVKM. Trimming took 5 bases from V and 4 from J, leaving 8 bases between them. CDR3 length: 12 amino acids. The CDR3 here is CASSPLAYGYTF. For the CDR3, the DNA is TGTGCCAGCAGTCCCCTTGCCTATGGCTACACCTTC.

This clonotype was counted a few times. This chain links TRBV28 with TRBJ1-5; the D is unclear. The CDR3 is 12 residues long. Germline CDR1 MDHEN, CDR2 SYDVKM. V lost 4 bases and J lost 10, with 11 bases in between. The CDR3 sequence: CASSSQTSPQHF. The CDR3 nucleotides are TGTGCCAGCAGTTCACAGACGAGCCCCCAGCATTTT.

This chain joins TRBV7-6 and TRBJ2-1, with D perhaps matching TRBD1 or TRBD2 (5 bases each). There are 15 residues in the CDR3. Germline V lookup: CDR1 SGHVS, CDR2 FNYEAQ. V lost 5 bases to trimming and J lost 0 bases, with 11 bases between them. The CDR3 sequence: CASSAGTVSYNEQFF. In DNA form, the CDR3 reads TGTGCCAGCAGCGCCGGGACGGTCTCCTACAATGAGCAGTTCTTC.

The chain employs TRBV18 and TRBJ2-7; D unresolved. Germline lookup yields CDR1 KGHSH and CDR2 LQKENI. Trimming cost V 4 bases and J 3 bases, with 13 bases left between them. This CDR3 comprises 14 residues. The CDR3 sequence is CASSLGPKDYEQYV. CDR3 sequence (DNA): TGTGCCAGCTCACTCGGGCCTAAGGACTACGAGCAGTACGTC.

This clonotype was observed a handful of times. The chain uses TRBV12-3 or TRBV12-4 and TRBJ2-3; D perhaps matches TRBD1 (6 bases). The CDR3 totals 15 residues. The V gene lost 6 bases and the J gene lost 2 bases, with 15 bases spanning the gap. CDR3 sequence reads: CASRPGQLVTDTQYF. As DNA, the CDR3 is TGTGCCAGCAGACCGGGACAACTGGTCACAGATACGCAGTATTTT.

Comment on this clonotype: This may stem from a read error, because a much larger clone lies one nucleotide away. The chain has TRBV12-3 or TRBV12-4 and TRBJ2-3; 8 nucleotides agree with TRBD2. This CDR3 region has 16 residues. V was clipped by 0 bases and J by 5 bases; unmatched bases: 7. The CDR3 spells CASSLAGGASIDTQYF. The CDR3 DNA reads as TGTGCCAGCAGTTTAGCCGGGGGGGCCAGTATAGATACGCAGTATTTT.

The V gene is TRBV12-3 or TRBV12-4, the J gene TRBJ2-5, with D perhaps TRBD1 (6 bases). This CDR3 region has 13 residues. V shed 3 bases and J shed 4 bases, with 9 bases lying between them. The CDR3 nucleotides are TGTGCCAGCAGTTTCCCCAGGGGAGAGACCCAGTACTTC. It translates to CASSFPRGETQYF.

The gene calls are TRBV24-1 and TRBJ2-2; D unresolved. Germline CDR1 reads KGHDR; CDR2 reads SFDVKD. Trimming cost V 0 bases and J 6 bases, with 1 base left between them. CDR3 length: 12 amino acids. This CDR3 reads CATSDLSGELFF. For the CDR3, the DNA is TGTGCCACCAGTGATTTGTCCGGGGAGCTGTTTTTT.

Only a few counts were recorded for this clonotype. The chain is built from TRBV20-1 and TRBJ1-3; no clear D. Germline values: CDR1 DFQATT, CDR2 SNEGSKA (reference sequence). The CDR3 spans 12 residues. The ends were cut back, 5 bases at V and 0 bases at J, with 5 bases in the middle. CDR3 loop: CSAVVSGNTIYF. CDR3 DNA: TGCAGTGCTGTCGTCTCTGGAAACACCATATATTTT.